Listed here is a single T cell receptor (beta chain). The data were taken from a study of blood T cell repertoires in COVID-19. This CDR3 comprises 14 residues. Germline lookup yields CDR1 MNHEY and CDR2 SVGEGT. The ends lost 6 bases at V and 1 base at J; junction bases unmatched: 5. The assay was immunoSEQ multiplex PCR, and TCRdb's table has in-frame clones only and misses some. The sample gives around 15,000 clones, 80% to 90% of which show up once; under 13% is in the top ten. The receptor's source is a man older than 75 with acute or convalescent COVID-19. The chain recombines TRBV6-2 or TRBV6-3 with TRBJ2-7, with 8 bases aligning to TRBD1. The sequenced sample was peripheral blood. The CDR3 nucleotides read TGTGCCAGCAGCCGGACAGGGTTATCCTACGAGCAGTACTTC. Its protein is CASSRTGLSYEQYF.